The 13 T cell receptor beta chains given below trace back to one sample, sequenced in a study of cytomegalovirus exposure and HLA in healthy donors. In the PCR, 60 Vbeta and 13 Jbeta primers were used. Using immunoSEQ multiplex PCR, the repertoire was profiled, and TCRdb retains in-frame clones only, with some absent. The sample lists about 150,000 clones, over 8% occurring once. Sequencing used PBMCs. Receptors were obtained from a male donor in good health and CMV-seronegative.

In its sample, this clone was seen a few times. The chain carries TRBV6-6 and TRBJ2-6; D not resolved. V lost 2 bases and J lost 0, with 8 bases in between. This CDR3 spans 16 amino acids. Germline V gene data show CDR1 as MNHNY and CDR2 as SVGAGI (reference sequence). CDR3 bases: TGTGCCAGCAGTTACGGCACGCCCTCTGGGGCCAACGTCCTGACTTTC. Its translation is CASSYGTPSGANVLTF.

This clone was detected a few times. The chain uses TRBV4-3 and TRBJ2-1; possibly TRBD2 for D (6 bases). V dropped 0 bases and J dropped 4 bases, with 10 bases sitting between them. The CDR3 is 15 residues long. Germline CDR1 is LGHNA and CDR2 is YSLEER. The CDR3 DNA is TGCGCCAGCAGCCAAGATATTGGGGGGTACAATGAGCAGTTCTTC. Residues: CASSQDIGGYNEQFF.

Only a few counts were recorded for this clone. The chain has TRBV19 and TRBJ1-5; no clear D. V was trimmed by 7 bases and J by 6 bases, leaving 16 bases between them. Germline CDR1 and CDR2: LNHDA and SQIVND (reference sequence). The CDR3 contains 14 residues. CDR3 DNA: TGTGCCAGTATGGTTTCGAGGGAAGGTCAGCCCCAGCATTTT. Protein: CASMVSREGQPQHF.

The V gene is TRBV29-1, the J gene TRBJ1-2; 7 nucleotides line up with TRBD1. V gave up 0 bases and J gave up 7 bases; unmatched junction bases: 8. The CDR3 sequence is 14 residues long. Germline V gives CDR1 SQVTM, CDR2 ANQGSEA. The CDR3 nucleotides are TGCAGCGTTGAAGATCGAGGGGGCGCAGGTGGCTACACCTTC. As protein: CSVEDRGGAGGYTF.

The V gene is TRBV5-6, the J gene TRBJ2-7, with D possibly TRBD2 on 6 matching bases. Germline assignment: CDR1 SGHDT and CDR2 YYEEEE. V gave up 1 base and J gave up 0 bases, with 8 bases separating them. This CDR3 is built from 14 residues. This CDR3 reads CASSLMGGSYEQYF. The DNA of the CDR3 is TGTGCCAGCAGCTTGATGGGGGGCTCCTACGAGCAGTACTTC.

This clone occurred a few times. Written as DNA, the CDR3 is TGTGCCAGCAGCTTGGGGGGACAGGGGGCTGTCGATGGCTACACCTTC. It is translated as CASSLGGQGAVDGYTF. The chain uses TRBV7-8 and TRBJ1-2; 12 positions agree with TRBD1. The CDR3 runs to 16 residues. Trimming cost V 3 bases and J 6 bases; bases outside gene matches: 8. Germline values: CDR1 SGHVS, CDR2 FQNEAQ. Based on the CDR3 plus reference TRBV7-8 and TRBJ1-2, the full variable domain is GAGVSQSPRYKVAKRGQDVALRCDPISGHVSLFWYQQALGQGPEFLTYFQNEAQLDKSGLPSDRFFAERPEGSVSTLKIQRTQQEDSAVYLCASSLGGQGAVDGYTFGSGTRLTVV.

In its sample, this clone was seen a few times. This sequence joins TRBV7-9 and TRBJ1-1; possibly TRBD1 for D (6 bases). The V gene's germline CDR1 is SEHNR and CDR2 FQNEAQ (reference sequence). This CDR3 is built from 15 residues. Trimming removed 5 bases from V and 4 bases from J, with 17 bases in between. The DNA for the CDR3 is TGTGCCAGCAGCCCCTGGGGGCTGGGGAGCACTGAAGCTTTCTTT. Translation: CASSPWGLGSTEAFF. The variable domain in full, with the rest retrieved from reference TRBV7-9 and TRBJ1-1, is DTGVSQNPRHKITKRGQNVTFRCDPISEHNRLYWYRQTLGQGPEFLTYFQNEAQLEKSRLLSDRFSAERPKGSFSTLEIQRTEQGDSAMYLCASSPWGLGSTEAFFGQGTRLTVV.

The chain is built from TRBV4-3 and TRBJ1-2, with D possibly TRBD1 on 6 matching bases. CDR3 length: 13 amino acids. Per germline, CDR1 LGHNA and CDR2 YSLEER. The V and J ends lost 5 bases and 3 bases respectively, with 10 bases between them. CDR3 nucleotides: TGCGCCAGCAGCACAGCAGGGGACTATGGCTACACCTTC. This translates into CASSTAGDYGYTF.

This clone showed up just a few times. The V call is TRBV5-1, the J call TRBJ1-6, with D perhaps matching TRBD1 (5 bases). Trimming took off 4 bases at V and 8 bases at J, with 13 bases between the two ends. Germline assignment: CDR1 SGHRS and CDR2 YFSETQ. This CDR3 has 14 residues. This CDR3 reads CASSGDTGDSPLHF. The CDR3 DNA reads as TGCGCCAGCAGCGGTGACACGGGGGATTCACCCCTCCACTTT.

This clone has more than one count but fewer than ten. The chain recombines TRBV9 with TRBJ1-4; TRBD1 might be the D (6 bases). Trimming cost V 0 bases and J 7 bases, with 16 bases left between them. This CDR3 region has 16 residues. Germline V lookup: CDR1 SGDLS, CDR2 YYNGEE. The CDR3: CASSVAGPGVGEKLFF. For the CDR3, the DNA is TGTGCCAGCAGCGTAGCTGGGCCAGGGGTGGGTGAAAAACTGTTTTTT.

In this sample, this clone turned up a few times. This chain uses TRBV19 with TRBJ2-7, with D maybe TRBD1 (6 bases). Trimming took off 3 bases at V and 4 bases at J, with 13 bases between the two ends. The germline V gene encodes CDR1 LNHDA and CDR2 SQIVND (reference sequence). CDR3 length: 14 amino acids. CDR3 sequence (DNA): TGTGCCAGTAGTATCTCCGCAGGGGTGTACGAGCAGTACTTC. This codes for CASSISAGVYEQYF.

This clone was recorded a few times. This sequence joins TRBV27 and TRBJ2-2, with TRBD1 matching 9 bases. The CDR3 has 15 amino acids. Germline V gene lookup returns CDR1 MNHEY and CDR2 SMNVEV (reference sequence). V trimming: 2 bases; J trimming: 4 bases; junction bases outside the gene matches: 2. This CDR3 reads CASSLRTGVTGELFF. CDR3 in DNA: TGTGCCAGCAGTTTACGGACAGGGGTCACCGGGGAGCTGTTTTTT.

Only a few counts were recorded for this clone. The CDR3 DNA reads TGTGCCAGCAGCCAAGGGGACAGGGATGGCTACACCTTC. Amino acids: CASSQGDRDGYTF. This chain joins TRBV4-2 and TRBJ1-2, with 9 nucleotides matching TRBD1. Germline V lookup: CDR1 LGHNA, CDR2 YNFKEQ. Losses at the gene ends were 1 base for V and 6 bases for J; bases not matched to a gene: 0. The CDR3 is 13 amino acids.